What follows are 29 T cell receptor beta chains derived from one specimen sequenced in a study of blood T cell repertoires in COVID-19 (dated by TCRdb to 2018 to 2021). The library was made by the immunoSEQ multiplex PCR assay. Imported from immuneACCESS, the table was reduced by TCRdb to in-frame sequences with V and J called. These copies leave out some clones; in studies compared against another copy, an unresolved V gene accounts for under half, and the cause of the remainder is not known. The sample profile shows 100,000 to 110,000 clones; 80% of them were found once. Over 10% of the sample belongs to the ten largest clones. Specimen: peripheral blood. These receptors all come from a woman aged 70-85 years with acute or convalescent COVID-19.

This clone was seen more than once but under ten times. V is TRBV6-6 and J is TRBJ1-2; 7 positions match TRBD1. After removal of 5 bases from V and 8 bases from J, the junction contained 20 bases not matched to a gene. The CDR3 loop spans 17 amino acids. Germline V gene sequence: CDR1 MNHNY, CDR2 SVGAGI (reference sequence). The CDR3, as DNA: TGTGCCAGCAGTCGTGAGAAACCGGGACAGACCGTTCGCGGCTACACCTTC. Its protein is CASSREKPGQTVRGYTF.

The chain combines TRBV6-4 with TRBJ1-2; possibly TRBD1 for D (6 bases). There are 15 residues in the CDR3. Trimming left V 4 bases short and J 8 bases short, with 20 bases between. Germline V gene data show CDR1 as MRHNA and CDR2 as SNTAGT. CDR3 bases: TGTGCCAGCAGTGGGGGCGGCGGGGGGCTGCACGGCTACACCTTC. Amino acid sequence: CASSGGGGGLHGYTF.

The genes are TRBV5-1 and TRBJ1-1; D possibly corresponds to TRBD1 (6 bases). The CDR3 spans 14 residues. V lost 5 bases to trimming and J lost 3 bases, with 14 bases between them. CDR1 is SGHRS and CDR2 is YFSETQ in the germline V gene. CDR3 loop: CASSTGIEDTEAFF. The CDR3 nucleotides read TGCGCCAGCAGTACAGGGATTGAGGACACTGAAGCTTTCTTT.

The chain joins TRBV7-3 to TRBJ1-1, with 7 positions matching TRBD1. The CDR3 is 15 residues long. V lost 0 bases and J lost 5; bases outside the gene matches: 6. Germline lookup yields CDR1 SGHTA and CDR2 FQGTGA. The CDR3 region has the DNA TGTGCCAGCAGCTTAACAGGGGGCTTAGGGACTGAAGCTTTCTTT. This encodes CASSLTGGLGTEAFF.

This chain uses TRBV28 with TRBJ2-3; tentative D call: TRBD2 (6 bases). Trimming shortened V by 6 bases and J by 6 bases, and 19 bases separated the two germline ends. Germline CDR1 MDHEN, CDR2 SYDVKM. The CDR3 is 15 residues long. The CDR3 sequence: CASRSTAGPRDTQYF. As DNA, the CDR3 is TGTGCCAGCAGATCAACCGCGGGGCCCCGCGATACGCAGTATTTT.

The chain combines TRBV19 with TRBJ2-3; the D gene is possibly TRBD2 (6 bases). In germline, CDR1 is LNHDA, CDR2 SQIVND (reference sequence). The V end lost 1 base, the J end lost 1 base, and 18 bases lay between the germline ends. The CDR3 is made up of 18 amino acids. CDR3 coding DNA: TGTGCCAGTAGTATAGCGGCGGCCAGCGGGTCCCGCACAGATACGCAGTATTTT. Its translation: CASSIAAASGSRTDTQYF.

This chain connects TRBV13 to TRBJ1-2; 10 nucleotides align to TRBD1. Unmatched junction bases numbered 11, after V lost 6 bases and J lost 7 bases. The CDR3 consists of 15 residues. The V gene's germline CDR1 is PRHDT and CDR2 FYEKMQ (reference sequence). The CDR3 protein is CASRRTGGEFFGYTF. The CDR3 DNA follows: TGTGCCAGCAGGAGGACAGGGGGGGAATTTTTTGGCTACACCTTC.

The gene calls are TRBV6-5 and TRBJ2-3; D is unresolved. Germline CDR1 is MNHEY and CDR2 is SVGAGI. The CDR3 extends over 14 amino acids. V was pared by 6 bases and J by 5 bases, with 15 bases between. The CDR3 is CASSQLGMVDTQYF. Written as DNA, the CDR3 is TGTGCCAGCAGCCAGCTAGGTATGGTAGATACGCAGTATTTT.

The V call is TRBV4-1, the J call TRBJ1-2; D might be TRBD1 (5 bases). V was shortened by 0 bases and J by 8 bases, with 13 bases between the two germline ends. The CDR3 extends over 14 amino acids. Germline V CDR1 and CDR2: MGHRA, YSYEKL. In DNA, the CDR3 is TGCGCCAGCAGCCAAGAGATTACGCGGGACGGCTACACCTTC. Translation gives CASSQEITRDGYTF.

The chain has TRBV18 and TRBJ2-2; 11 nucleotides match TRBD1. Germline CDR1 and CDR2: KGHSH and LQKENI. V trimming: 3 bases; J trimming: 5 bases; junction bases outside the gene matches: 2. CDR3 length: 15 residues. The CDR3 reads CASSPGTGGTGELFF. For the CDR3, the DNA is TGTGCCAGCTCACCCGGGACAGGGGGAACCGGGGAGCTGTTTTTT.

Here the CDR3 DNA reads TGTGCCAGTAGTATGGCCCAGGGAGGTGGCTACACCTTC. Translation: CASSMAQGGGYTF. The chain employs TRBV19 and TRBJ1-2, with D possibly being TRBD1 (5 bases). The germline gives CDR1 LNHDA, CDR2 SQIVND (reference sequence). V was trimmed by 3 bases and J by 7 bases, leaving 12 bases between them. This CDR3 comprises 13 residues.

V and J are TRBV5-1 and TRBJ2-5, with TRBD1 matching over 9 bases. The CDR3 covers 13 residues. Trimming took 8 bases from V and 5 from J; bases not matched to a gene: 7. Germline V lookup: CDR1 SGHRS, CDR2 YFSETQ. The CDR3 nucleotides read TGCGCCAGTACAGGACAGGGGAAGGAGACCCAGTACTTC. Translating gives CASTGQGKETQYF.

The V and J genes are TRBV10-2 and TRBJ1-3; TRBD1 aligns across 8 bases. From germline, CDR1 is WSHSY and CDR2 SAAADI. Trimming removed 3 bases from V and 0 bases from J; junction bases left unmatched: 1. There are 15 residues in the CDR3. The CDR3 protein is CASSDGQGSGNTIYF. Written as DNA, the CDR3 is TGCGCCAGCAGTGATGGACAGGGCTCTGGAAACACCATATATTTT.

A few counts support this clone. The J gene is TRBJ1-4, the V gene TRBV3-1 (or the pseudogene TRBV3-2); tentatively, D is TRBD1 (6 bases). Germline V CDR1 and CDR2: LGHDT, YNNKEL (reference sequence). The CDR3 totals 15 residues. V was pared by 1 base and J by 8 bases, with 14 bases between. CDR3 DNA: TGTGCCAGCAGCCAAGGATGGGGGGGGCACGAAAAACTGTTTTTT. This gives the protein CASSQGWGGHEKLFF.

The J gene is TRBJ1-3, the V gene TRBV5-6; 10 nucleotides align to TRBD1. Germline V gene lookup returns CDR1 SGHDT and CDR2 YYEEEE. Trimming cost V 4 bases and J 2 bases; bases outside gene matches: 9. The CDR3 has 17 amino acids. The CDR3 sequence: CASSLRTGGRAGNTIYF. The CDR3 DNA sequence: TGTGCCAGCAGCCTCCGGACAGGGGGGAGAGCTGGAAACACCATATATTTT.

Notes on this clone: The junction differs from germline at one of its ends, possibly a read error. The V gene is TRBV7-2, the J gene TRBJ2-1; D gene ambiguous. The CDR3 covers 13 residues. CDR1 SGHTA and CDR2 FQGNSA come from the germline V gene. The CDR3 loop reads CASSLDRLEKSVF. CDR3 in DNA: TGTGCCAGCAGCTTAGATAGGTTGGAGAAGTCGGTCTTC.

The V gene is TRBV4-2, the J gene TRBJ2-1; 9 bases map to TRBD2. Germline CDR1 and CDR2: LGHNA and YNFKEQ. J gave up 9 bases and V 8 bases, and 14 bases lay outside the gene matches. The CDR3 contains 15 residues. CDR3 DNA: TGTGCCAGCCTCCAGGGCGGGGGGGCTAGTAGTGAGCAGTTCTTC. It translates to CASLQGGGASSEQFF.

The V and J genes are TRBV6-2 or TRBV6-3 and TRBJ2-3; possible D gene TRBD2, 6 bases. Trimming left V 6 bases short and J 0 bases short, with 16 bases between. Germline CDR1 and CDR2: MNHEY and SVGEGT. The CDR3 covers 16 residues. The CDR3 bases are TGTGCCAGCAGCCTCGGAATTAGCGGCAGCACAGATACGCAGTATTTT. Protein: CASSLGISGSTDTQYF.

The chain combines TRBV12-5 with TRBJ1-4, with TRBD1 identical over 8 bases. V trimming: 2 bases; J trimming: 5 bases; junction bases outside the gene matches: 1. The germline gives CDR1 LGHNT, CDR2 FRNRAP. This CDR3 contains 14 residues. The CDR3 here is CASGLSGGNEKLFF. DNA of the CDR3: TGTGCTAGTGGTTTGTCAGGGGGCAATGAAAAACTGTTTTTT.

This clone was seen once. This chain joins TRBV6-4 and TRBJ2-1; possibly TRBD1 for D (5 bases). V was cut by 5 bases and J by 10 bases, with 15 bases left in between. Per germline, CDR1 MRHNA and CDR2 SNTAGT. This CDR3 has 13 amino acids. The CDR3 DNA sequence: TGTGCCAGCAGTTGGGGTCAGGGCTGGGAGCAGTTCTTC. Translating gives CASSWGQGWEQFF.

The table lists this clone with a few counts. The chain employs TRBV18 and TRBJ1-1, with D uncertain. The CDR3 contains 16 residues. The germline V gene encodes CDR1 KGHSH and CDR2 LQKENI. V was trimmed by 1 base and J by 0 bases, leaving 12 bases between them. The CDR3 DNA reads as TGTGCCAGCTCACCACGGTCTGGAGATATGAACACTGAAGCTTTCTTT. It is translated as CASSPRSGDMNTEAFF.

The chain carries TRBV9 and TRBJ1-4, with 8 bases fitting TRBD1. The CDR3 runs 15 residues. Germline CDR1 SGDLS, CDR2 YYNGEE. Unmatched junction bases numbered 5, after V lost 4 bases and J lost 3 bases. CDR3 DNA: TGTGCCAGCAGCCCGGGGGGACAGGCTAATGAAAAACTGTTTTTT. Protein: CASSPGGQANEKLFF. Supplemented by reference TRBV9 and TRBJ1-4, the full variable domain reads DSGVTQTPKHLITATGQRVTLRCSPRSGDLSVYWYQQSLDQGLQFLIQYYNGEERAKGNILERFSAQQFPDLHSELNLSSLELGDSALYFCASSPGGQANEKLFFGSGTQLSVL.

The chain carries TRBV6-2 or TRBV6-3 and TRBJ2-5; D may be TRBD1 (5 bases). Looked up from germline, CDR1 is MNHEY and CDR2 is SVGEGT. V shed 2 bases and J shed 0 bases, with 7 bases lying between them. There are 14 residues in the CDR3. The CDR3 loop is CASSYPRDQETQYF. CDR3 coding DNA: TGTGCCAGCAGTTACCCCAGGGACCAAGAGACCCAGTACTTC.

The gene calls are TRBV6-6 and TRBJ1-5, with a tentative D call TRBD1 (6 bases). V dropped 1 base and J dropped 5 bases, with 12 bases sitting between them. The germline CDR1 and CDR2 sequences are MNHNY and SVGAGI (reference sequence). The CDR3 is 15 amino acids. The CDR3 sequence: CASSYLDRSDQPQHF. The CDR3 region has the DNA TGTGCCAGCAGTTACTTAGACAGGTCGGATCAGCCCCAGCATTTT.

The genes are TRBV9 and TRBJ2-5, with 13 bases aligning to TRBD2. With V trimmed by 0 bases and J by 2 bases, 1 base remained unmatched. CDR1 SGDLS and CDR2 YYNGEE come from the germline V gene. The CDR3 sequence is 16 residues long. CDR3: CASSVGTSGGQETQYF. The DNA for the CDR3 is TGTGCCAGCAGCGTAGGGACTAGCGGGGGTCAAGAGACCCAGTACTTC.

This rearrangement joins TRBV6-1 to TRBJ2-7; 9 bases map to TRBD1. The CDR3 runs 15 residues. Germline loops: CDR1 MNHNS, CDR2 SASEGT. With 3 bases clipped from V and 3 bases from J, the junction kept 6 bases outside the gene matches. The CDR3 nucleotides read TGTGCCAGCAGTGATGGGACAGGGACGGGCTACGAGCAGTACGTC. Its protein product is CASSDGTGTGYEQYV.

The V and J genes are TRBV12-5 and TRBJ2-1; D perhaps matches TRBD2 (6 bases). The germline CDR1 and CDR2 sequences are LGHNT and FRNRAP. V lost 4 bases and J 6 bases, leaving 16 bases between the germline ends. The CDR3 is made up of 15 amino acids. CDR3 in amino acids: CASGSSAGTSNEQFF. The CDR3 DNA is TGTGCTAGTGGTTCGAGTGCTGGGACTTCCAATGAGCAGTTCTTC.

The V and J genes are TRBV7-3 and TRBJ2-4; 7 bases agree with TRBD1. V lost 0 bases and J lost 7; bases outside the gene matches: 3. The CDR3 totals 14 residues. CDR1 and CDR2 (germline): SGHTA, FQGTGA. The CDR3 region has the DNA TGTGCCAGCAGCTTAACGGGACAGAATAACATTCAGTACTTC. Its protein product is CASSLTGQNNIQYF.

This chain connects TRBV7-2 to TRBJ1-6; 7 positions match TRBD1. The germline CDR1 and CDR2 sequences are SGHTA and FQGNSA. This CDR3 has 16 residues. V shed 6 bases, J shed 7 bases, and the junction held 12 bases outside the gene matches. The chain's CDR3 is CASRGSTGSGNSPLHF. The CDR3 DNA is TGTGCCAGCAGAGGCTCGACAGGGTCAGGAAATTCACCCCTCCACTTT.